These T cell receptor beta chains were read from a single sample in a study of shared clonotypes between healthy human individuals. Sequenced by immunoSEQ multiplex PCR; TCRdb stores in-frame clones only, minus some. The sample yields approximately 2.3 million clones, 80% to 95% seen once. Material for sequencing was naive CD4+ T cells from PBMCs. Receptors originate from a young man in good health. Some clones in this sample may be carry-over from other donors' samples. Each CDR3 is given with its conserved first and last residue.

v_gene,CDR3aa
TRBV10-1,CASSQGFVGNTIYF
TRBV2,CASITRAGNPGETQYF
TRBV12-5,CASGLFRGVSATGELFF
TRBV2,CASAERGYTF
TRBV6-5,CASSYSNRVRGKLFF
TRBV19,CASGTGNTGELFF
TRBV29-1,CSGGDPNYEQYF
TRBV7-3,CASSFKGTGGTDTQYF
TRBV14,CASSQRTGVDEQYF
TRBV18,CASSPQAPTGLLLGYTF
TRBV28,CASTTGTVSYEQYF
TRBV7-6,CASSITGYNSPLHF
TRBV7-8,CASSLAPLETQYF
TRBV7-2,CASSARGGPFPYEQYF
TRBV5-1,CASSLGLGQGGNEQYF
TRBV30,CAWKGTGLGETQYF
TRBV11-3,CASSWRGGNEQFF
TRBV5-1,CASSLGDRDNGEQYF
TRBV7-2,CASSLAETRLYSGANVLTF
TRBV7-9,CASSSPLAGGQFDEQFF
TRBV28,CASSLPGGFLGYTF
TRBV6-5,CASGKLSYNEQFF
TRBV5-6,CASSGAGRWEADTQYF